Shown below are 10 T cell receptor beta chains from a single sample sequenced in a study of CD8+ T cells in alopecia areata. Extracted RNA was reverse transcribed, and the resulting cDNA served as sequencing template. Profiling relied on immunoSEQ multiplex PCR, and the TCRdb table lists in-frame clones only, not all of them. The table records about 64,000 clones, roughly 50% of them present only once. Treatment defined: oral pan-JAK inhibitor, 5-10 mg twice daily. The input for sequencing was CD8+ T cells sorted from blood, taken at approximately week 37, from a patient treated with tofacitinib. All receptors come from a human donor with alopecia areata.

There are a few counts of this clone. The CDR3 nucleotides are TGTGCCAGCAGCTTCGGCGGCTCCTACGAGCAGTACTTC. Its protein is CASSFGGSYEQYF. The chain links TRBV7-2 to TRBJ2-7; no clear D. Germline-derived CDR1 and CDR2 are SGHTA and FQGNSA. V was shortened by 3 bases and J by 0 bases, with 6 bases between the two germline ends. This CDR3 spans 13 amino acids.

Only a few counts were recorded for this clone. The chain joins TRBV25-1 to TRBJ2-5; D remains unclear. Germline lookup yields CDR1 MGHDK and CDR2 SYGVNS. Trimming removed 3 bases at V and 5 bases at J, with 19 bases between. This CDR3 is 16 amino acids long. CDR3 in amino acids: CASSDQSMWGGETQYF. In nucleotides, the CDR3 is TGTGCCAGCAGTGATCAGTCCATGTGGGGTGGGGAGACCCAGTACTTC.

The V and J genes are TRBV27 and TRBJ2-1; 9 bases agree with TRBD1. The CDR3 has 16 amino acids. The V and J ends lost 2 bases and 4 bases, in that order; junction bases with no gene match: 6. CDR1 is MNHEY and CDR2 is SMNVEV in the germline V gene (reference sequence). The CDR3 reads CASSLTPGQGYNEQFF. CDR3 DNA sequence: TGTGCCAGCAGTTTAACCCCGGGACAGGGATACAATGAGCAGTTCTTC.

This clone was counted only a few times. V is TRBV10-2 and J is TRBJ2-1; the D call may be TRBD1 or TRBD2 (5 bases each). CDR1 and CDR2 from the germline V gene are WSHSY and SAAADI. CDR3 length equals 10 residues. Trimming cost V 4 bases and J 12 bases, with 7 bases left between them. The CDR3 DNA follows: TGCGCCAGCAGTGGGGACGGGCAGTTCTTC. It specifies CASSGDGQFF.

V gene TRBV14 combines with J gene TRBJ2-7; 14 bases fit TRBD2. V was clipped by 1 base and J by 0 bases; unmatched bases: 2. The CDR3 covers 17 residues. The germline V gene has CDR1 SGHDN and CDR2 FVKESK. The CDR3 region is CASSQVGLAGVSYEQYF. For the CDR3, the DNA is TGTGCCAGCAGCCAAGTGGGACTAGCGGGAGTCTCCTACGAGCAGTACTTC.

The CDR3, as DNA: TGTGCCAGCAGCTTAGGTCGGACAGGGATCGGGGAGCTGTTTTTT. This encodes CASSLGRTGIGELFF. The chain carries TRBV11-1 and TRBJ2-2; 8 bases map to TRBD1. V lost 1 base to trimming and J lost 7 bases; unmatched junction nucleotides: 5. The germline CDR1 and CDR2 sequences are SGHAT and FQDESV (reference sequence). This CDR3 spans 15 amino acids. The full variable domain, completed using reference TRBV11-1 and TRBJ2-2, is EAEVAQSPRYKITEKSQAVAFWCDPISGHATLYWYRQILGQGPELLVQFQDESVVDDSQLPKDRFSAERLKGVDSTLKIQPAELGDSAMYLCASSLGRTGIGELFFGEGSRLTVL.

About this clone itself: At one of its ends the junction is not consistent with the germline gene, which may arise from a read error. The chain couples TRBV5-5 to TRBJ2-1; TRBD2 might be the D (5 bases). Germline assignment: CDR1 SGHKS and CDR2 YYEKEE (reference sequence). The CDR3 consists of 13 residues. The CDR3 region has the DNA TGCGCCAGCAGCCAAGAGGGTTCCAATGAGCAGTTCTTC. Translating it yields CASSQEGSNEQFF.

This clone was found a few times. The V call is TRBV10-3, the J call TRBJ2-1, with D possibly being TRBD2 (6 bases). Trimming removed 4 bases from V and 5 bases from J, with 12 bases in between. The CDR3 runs to 14 residues. Germline CDR1 reads ENHRY; CDR2 reads SYGVKD. CDR3 sequence reads: CAISGLVVDNEQFF. The DNA of the CDR3 is TGTGCCATCAGTGGACTAGTGGTTGACAATGAGCAGTTCTTC.

This chain joins TRBV4-1 and TRBJ1-2; D remains unclear. This CDR3 has 12 amino acids. V gave up 1 base and J gave up 3 bases, with 3 bases separating them. Germline CDR1 and CDR2: MGHRA and YSYEKL. The DNA for the CDR3 is TGCGCCAGCAGCCAAGGCGACTATGGCTACACCTTC. Its protein is CASSQGDYGYTF.

This clone came up a few times. The chain links TRBV29-1 to TRBJ2-7, with a tentative D call TRBD1 (6 bases). This CDR3 has 13 amino acids. Germline V gene sequence: CDR1 SQVTM, CDR2 ANQGSEA. Trimming stripped 4 bases from V and 3 bases from J, with 13 bases between. The CDR3 reads CSVGGDTNYEQYF. CDR3 DNA: TGCAGCGTTGGAGGGGACACCAACTACGAGCAGTACTTC.